This TCR beta chain was observed in a study of blood T cell repertoires in COVID-19. The overall study: In each case, the material was cDNA or gDNA derived from T cells, B-cell-depleted T cells, or PBMCs.

This CDR3 contains 13 residues. V lost 4 bases and J lost 4, with 11 bases in between. Per germline, CDR1 MNHEY and CDR2 SVGEGT. Repertoires were generated with immunoSEQ multiplex PCR, while TCRdb's copy carries only in-frame clones and drops some. The sample records roughly 81,000 clones, around 88% being singletons. Sequences were obtained from peripheral blood. V is TRBV6-2 or TRBV6-3 and J is TRBJ2-7; D is perhaps TRBD2 (6 bases). The receptor comes from a man younger than 40 with acute or convalescent COVID-19. CDR3 sequence reads: CASSFSGPYEQYF. For the CDR3, the DNA is TGTGCCAGCAGTTTCAGCGGGCCGTACGAGCAGTACTTC.